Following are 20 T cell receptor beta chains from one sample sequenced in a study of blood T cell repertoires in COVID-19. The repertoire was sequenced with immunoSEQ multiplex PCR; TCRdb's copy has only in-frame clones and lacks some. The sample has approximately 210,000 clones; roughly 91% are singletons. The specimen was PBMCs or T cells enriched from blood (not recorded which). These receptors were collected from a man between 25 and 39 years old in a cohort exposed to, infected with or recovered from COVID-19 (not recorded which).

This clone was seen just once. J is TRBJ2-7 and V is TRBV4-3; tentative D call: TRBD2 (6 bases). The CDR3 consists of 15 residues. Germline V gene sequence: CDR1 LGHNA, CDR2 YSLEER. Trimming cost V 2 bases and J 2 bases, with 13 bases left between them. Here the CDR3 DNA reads TGCGCCAGCAGCCAATACCTAGCGTCTACCTACGAGCAGTACTTC. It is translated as CASSQYLASTYEQYF.

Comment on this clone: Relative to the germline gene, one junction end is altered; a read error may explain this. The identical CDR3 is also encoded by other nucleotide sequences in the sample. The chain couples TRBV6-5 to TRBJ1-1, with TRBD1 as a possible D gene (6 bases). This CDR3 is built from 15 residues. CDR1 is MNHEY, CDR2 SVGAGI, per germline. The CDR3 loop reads CASSYSGHPNTEAFF. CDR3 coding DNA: TGTGCCAGCAGTTACTCGGGACATCCGAACACTGAAGCTTTTTTT.

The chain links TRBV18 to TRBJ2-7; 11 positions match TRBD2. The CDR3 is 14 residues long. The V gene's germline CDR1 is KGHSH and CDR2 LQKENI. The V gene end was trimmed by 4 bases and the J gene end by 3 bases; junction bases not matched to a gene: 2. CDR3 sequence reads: CASSLAGGDYEQYF. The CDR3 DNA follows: TGTGCCAGCTCACTAGCGGGAGGGGACTACGAGCAGTACTTC. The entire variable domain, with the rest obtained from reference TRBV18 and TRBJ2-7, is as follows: NAGVMQNPRHLVRRRGQEARLRCSPMKGHSHVYWYRQLPEEGLKFMVYLQKENIIDESGMPKERFSAEFPKEGPSILRIQQVVRGDSAAYFCASSLAGGDYEQYFGPGTRLTVT.

Here the CDR3 DNA reads TGCAGCGTGGGACAGTCCTCTGGAAACACCATATATTTT. This codes for CSVGQSSGNTIYF. The chain employs TRBV29-1 and TRBJ1-3; TRBD1 matches at 7 bases. CDR1 SQVTM and CDR2 ANQGSEA come from the germline V gene. V lost 6 bases and J lost 0; bases outside the gene matches: 2. The CDR3 is 13 residues long.

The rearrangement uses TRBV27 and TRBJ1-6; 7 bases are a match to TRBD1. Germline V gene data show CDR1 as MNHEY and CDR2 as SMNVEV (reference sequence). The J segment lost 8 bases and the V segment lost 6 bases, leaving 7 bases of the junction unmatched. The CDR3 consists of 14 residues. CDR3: CASRLGQSYSPLHF. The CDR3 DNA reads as TGTGCCAGCAGACTGGGACAGTCTTATTCACCCCTCCACTTT.

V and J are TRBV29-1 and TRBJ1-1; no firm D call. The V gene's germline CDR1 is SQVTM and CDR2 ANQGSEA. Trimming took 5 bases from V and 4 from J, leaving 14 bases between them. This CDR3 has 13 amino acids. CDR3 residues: CSVYIKEGTEAFF. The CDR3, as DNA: TGCAGCGTTTATATAAAGGAGGGCACTGAAGCTTTCTTT.

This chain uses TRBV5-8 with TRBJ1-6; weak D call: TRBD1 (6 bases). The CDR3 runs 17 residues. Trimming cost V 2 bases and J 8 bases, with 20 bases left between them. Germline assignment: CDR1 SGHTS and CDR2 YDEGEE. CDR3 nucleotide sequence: TGTGCCAGCAGCTTCCCTCCCCTCCAGGGGCCATATTCACCCCTCCACTTT. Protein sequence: CASSFPPLQGPYSPLHF.

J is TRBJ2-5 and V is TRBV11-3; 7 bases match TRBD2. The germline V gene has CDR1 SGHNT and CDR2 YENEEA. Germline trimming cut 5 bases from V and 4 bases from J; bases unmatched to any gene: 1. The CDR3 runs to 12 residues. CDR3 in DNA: TGTGCCAGCAGCCGCGGGGGAGAGACCCAGTACTTC. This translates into CASSRGGETQYF.

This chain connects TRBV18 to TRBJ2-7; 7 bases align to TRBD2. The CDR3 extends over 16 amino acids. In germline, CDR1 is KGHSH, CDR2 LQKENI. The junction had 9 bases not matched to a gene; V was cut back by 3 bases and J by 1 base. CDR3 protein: CASSPSAGEVSYEQYF. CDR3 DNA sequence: TGTGCCAGCTCACCCTCTGCGGGAGAGGTTTCCTACGAGCAGTACTTC.

The CDR3 loop is CASSVQDSYYGYTF. CDR3 in DNA: TGTGCCAGCAGCGTCCAGGACAGCTACTATGGCTACACCTTC. J is TRBJ1-2 and V is TRBV9; D may be TRBD1 (6 bases). V gave up 2 bases and J gave up 3 bases, with 11 bases separating them. The CDR3 covers 14 residues. Germline CDR1 and CDR2: SGDLS and YYNGEE.

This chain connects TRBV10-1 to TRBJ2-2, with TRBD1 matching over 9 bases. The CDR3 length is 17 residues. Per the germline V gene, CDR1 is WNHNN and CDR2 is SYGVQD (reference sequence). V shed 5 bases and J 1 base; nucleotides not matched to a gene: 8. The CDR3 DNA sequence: TGCGCCAGCAGTTCTCACTTGGGACAGGGGAACACCGGGGAGCTGTTTTTT. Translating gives CASSSHLGQGNTGELFF.

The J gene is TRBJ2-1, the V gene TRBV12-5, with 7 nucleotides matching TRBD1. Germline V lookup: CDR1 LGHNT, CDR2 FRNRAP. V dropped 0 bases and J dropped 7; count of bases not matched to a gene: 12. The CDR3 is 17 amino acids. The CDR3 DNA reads TGTGCTAGTGGTTTGGTACTCGACAGGGAAAGAACGAATGAGCAGTTCTTC. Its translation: CASGLVLDRERTNEQFF.

Here the CDR3 reads CASGRVTNSYEQYF. The CDR3 DNA reads TGTGCCAGTGGGCGCGTCACCAACTCCTACGAGCAGTACTTC. The rearrangement links TRBV6-5 to TRBJ2-7; D is ambiguous. This CDR3 comprises 14 residues. Per germline, CDR1 MNHEY and CDR2 SVGAGI. The V end lost 9 bases, the J end lost 0 bases, and 15 bases lay between the germline ends.

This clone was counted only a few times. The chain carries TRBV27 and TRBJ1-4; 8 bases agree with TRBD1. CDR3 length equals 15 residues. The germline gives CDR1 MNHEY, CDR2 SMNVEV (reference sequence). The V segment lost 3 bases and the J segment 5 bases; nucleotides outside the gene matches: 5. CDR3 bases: TGTGCCAGCAGTTTGGGGACAGGAAGAAATGAAAAACTGTTTTTT. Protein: CASSLGTGRNEKLFF.

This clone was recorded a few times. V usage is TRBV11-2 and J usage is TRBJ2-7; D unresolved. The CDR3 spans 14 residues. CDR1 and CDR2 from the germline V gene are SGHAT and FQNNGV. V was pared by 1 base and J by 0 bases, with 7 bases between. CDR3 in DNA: TGTGCCAGCAGCTTAGTTCGGAGCTCCTACGAGCAGTACTTC. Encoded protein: CASSLVRSSYEQYF.

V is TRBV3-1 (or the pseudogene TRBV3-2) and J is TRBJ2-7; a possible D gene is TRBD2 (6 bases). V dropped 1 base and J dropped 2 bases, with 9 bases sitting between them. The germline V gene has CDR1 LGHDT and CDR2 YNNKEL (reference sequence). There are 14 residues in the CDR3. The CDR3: CASSQGLVPYEQYF. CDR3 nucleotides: TGTGCCAGCAGCCAAGGACTAGTCCCCTACGAGCAGTACTTC.

CDR3 in DNA: TGTGCCAGCAGCTTAGATAGCGGGGTAGCCACAGATACGCAGTATTTT. It translates to CASSLDSGVATDTQYF. This chain uses TRBV11-2 with TRBJ2-3; 8 positions agree with TRBD2. Germline V gene data show CDR1 as SGHAT and CDR2 as FQNNGV. J lost 2 bases, V lost 0 bases, and 4 bases had no gene match. The CDR3 covers 16 residues.

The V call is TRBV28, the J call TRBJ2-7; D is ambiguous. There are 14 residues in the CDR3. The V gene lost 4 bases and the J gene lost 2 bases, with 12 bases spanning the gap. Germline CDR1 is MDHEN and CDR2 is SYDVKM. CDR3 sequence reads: CASSSSTVAYEQYF. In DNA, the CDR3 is TGTGCCAGCAGTTCTTCTACAGTCGCCTACGAGCAGTACTTC.

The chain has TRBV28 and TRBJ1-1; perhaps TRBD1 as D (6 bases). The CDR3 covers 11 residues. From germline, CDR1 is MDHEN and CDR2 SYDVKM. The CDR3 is CVTGGLTEAFF. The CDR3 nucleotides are TGTGTCACGGGGGGCCTCACTGAAGCTTTCTTT.

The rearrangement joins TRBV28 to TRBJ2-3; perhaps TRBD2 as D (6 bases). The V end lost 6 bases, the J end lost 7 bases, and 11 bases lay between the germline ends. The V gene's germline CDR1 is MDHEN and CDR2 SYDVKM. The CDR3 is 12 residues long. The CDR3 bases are TGTGCCAGCAGCGGGGGAATAAATACGCAGTATTTT. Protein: CASSGGINTQYF.